This T cell receptor (beta chain) appears in the sequencing data of a study of cytomegalovirus exposure and HLA in healthy donors (TCRdb year 2017). Background for the entire study: According to an earlier analysis of 587 of the donors, 150 million to 200 million T cells yielded roughly 100 million unique TCR beta sequences and less than 300 Gb of sequence data. All discovery cohort repertoires had been generated on a single sequencing platform. Along with the roughly 700-subject first cohort, a separate validation cohort of roughly 110 different subjects was used. In an earlier analysis of 587 of the donors, high-throughput TCR beta sequencing was used to judge whether each TCR beta V gene segment behaved as functional or pseudogenic. An early release covering 550 to 700 HLA-typed donors comprised approximately 300 gigabases of sequencing data and around 86 million unique TCR sequences. The study profiled the T cell repertoires of 666 subjects by immunosequencing and related them to cytomegalovirus serostatus. Class I and class II HLA loci were covered by the typing at four-digit resolution. Roughly 5 DR-DQ haplotypes were handled as single units for association and clustering, since linkage in the cohort was strong. Donor age, sex, ethnicity and CMV serostatus were collected together with the repertoire data. The number of typed donors differed by locus: about 620-630 for A, B, C, DRB1 and DQB1; roughly 510 for DQA1; 600 to 610 for DPA1; and roughly 490 for DPB1. Among the roughly 400 genotyped donors, around 81% belonged to the genetic ancestry cluster associated with self-reported Caucasian donors. The study was designed to test whether signatures of past pathogen exposure could be identified by cataloging public T cell receptors. The study combined high-throughput TCR immunosequencing, statistical association of individual TCRs with disease status, and machine learning to predict cytomegalovirus infection status. A later genetic analysis took genome-wide SNP genotypes for about 65% of the 666 donors and used that subset as a discovery cohort. The later analysis used no new phenotypic data to find candidate immune exposures, relying instead on TCR beta sequences and their occurrence across donors. Among under 450 genotyped donors of the cohort, an average of approximately 250,000 unique TCR beta nucleotide sequences were sequenced per donor, roughly a sixth of them non-productive. A later analysis re-analyzed previously published TCR beta repertoires from several hundred donors and added high-resolution HLA genotyping to study TCR occurrence patterns. Study-wide conclusions, independent of this receptor: When HLA alleles, especially DR and DQ, strongly co-occurred, attributing TCR associations to individual alleles was difficult. According to a later analysis, parvovirus B19, influenza, CMV and Epstein-Barr virus appeared linked to several top co-occurrence clusters. In both the original and validation cohorts, the classifier was reported to diagnose cytomegalovirus status with high specificity and sensitivity. Broadly in line with IMGT annotations, most TCR beta V segments showed up in productive rearrangements about 87% or about 30% of the time in an earlier analysis of approximately 640 of the donors. A later analysis found that TCR association rates varied across HLA loci, with DRB1 alleles showing the most associated TCRs and HLA-C alleles the fewest. In vitro tests confirmed that a few of the cytomegalovirus-associated TCR beta chains recognize cytomegalovirus antigens. Most CMV-associated TCR beta chains appeared to be HLA-restricted in a later analysis, and the HLA associations seemed to be driven largely by CMV exposure. Most TCR sequences were seen in very few donors, while some public TCRs were found in many individuals. Over 15 rarely observed V segments, including chromosome 9 orphons, were excluded from the earlier analysis of about 600 of the donors because counts were too low. A further reported finding was that TCR beta sequences accurately predicted the HLA-A and HLA-B alleles for most subjects in the first cohort. A later genetic analysis reported fewer N-insertions in productive TCRs among donors in an Asian-associated ancestry cluster than the roughly 700-donor mean. The only immune exposure information available for the cohort was CMV serostatus. A later genetic analysis associated a missense DCLRE1C variant with V-gene and J-gene trimming of TCR beta chains, and an independent cohort replicated the association. Only TCR beta chains were sequenced in this cohort, and the absence of alpha or paired-chain data limited detectable features. Because HLA typing was unavailable for some donors at each locus, only the typed subset was used in association tests. In a later analysis, HLA-associated TCR beta chains showed more clonal expansion and lower generation probabilities than non-associated chains that were equally common. Presence/absence analyses assumed roughly uniform sequencing depth across donors, an assumption that may not hold. The study listed 170 or so TCR beta chains as associated with cytomegalovirus. Because the 87-base-pair reads could not distinguish some IMGT-functional V segments, including TRBV6-2 and TRBV6-3, those segments were excluded. In a later analysis, around 17,000 TCR beta sequences were associated with specific HLA alleles at a false discovery rate of 0.05. The authors suggested that the approach could potentially be extended to other disease states and immunological phenotypes. A cluster of highly shared sequence variants was judged likely to represent a technical artifact of the sequencing pipeline. Correlated functional status among segregating V segments might reflect linkage disequilibrium, but an unknown experimental factor could not be ruled out.

The cohort comprised 550 to 700 healthy bone marrow donors. At the time of sampling, every cohort member was nominally healthy, though immune exposures that went unrecorded were likely present. The donor was CMV seropositive and was included in the group of around 300 seropositive cohort members. Every donor gave a peripheral blood sample, and the peripheral blood mononuclear cells from that sample were used for TCR beta sequencing. Genomic DNA was extracted from the blood cell samples with the Qiagen DNeasy Blood Extraction Kit. V loses 1 base of germline sequence and J loses 2 bases, and the interval between the two ends is 8 bases. There are 14 amino acids in the CDR3, from cysteine to phenylalanine inclusive. The read is trimmed to its CDR3 DNA, 42 bases read in frame from base 1. CDR1 is given as LNHNV and CDR2 as YYDKDF, both from the germline V gene (reference sequence). Notes on this clone: Its antigen is not yet known. Per-base quality was not reported, and no clone a single base away is much larger than it.

The method behind the library was the immunoSEQ multiplex PCR assay. For the multiplex PCR, a mixture combining 60 forward primers for TCR Vbeta segments and 13 reverse primers for TCR Jbeta segments was used. The CDR3 region of rearranged TCR beta genes was amplified from genomic DNA with a multiplex PCR assay. On the Illumina HiSeq System, the amplified TCR beta libraries were sequenced as 87-base-pair reads. In the paper's pipeline: A later analysis counted 65 million to 90 million unique TCR beta chains across the 666 repertoires, and 10 million to 12 million of these chains were shared by at least two donors. Raw reads were error-corrected and collapsed into unique sequences with a nearest-neighbor algorithm that merged closely related sequences to remove PCR and sequencing errors. To assign V, D and J gene segments, CDR3 sequences were aligned to IMGT reference sequences. Each retained sequence needed at least a six-nucleotide match to both a V gene segment and a J gene segment. A rearrangement counted as productive if the CDR3 had no stop codons and remained in frame with V and J, and every other rearrangement counted as non-productive. CDR3 was defined according to IMGT convention as the region running from the second conserved V-encoded cysteine to the conserved J-encoded phenylalanine. The earlier analysis of some 550 of the donors excluded any sequence lacking an unambiguous match to a single V gene segment. An earlier analysis of roughly 590 of the donors called V segments functional above 56.7% productive rearrangements and segregating when the between-donor standard deviation exceeded 5%. To diagnose cytomegalovirus status from the catalog of TCR beta chain sequences, a statistical classification framework was built. In a later analysis, TCR nucleotide sequences were compared against IMGT/GENE-DB human TR gene sequences so that V and J genes could be assigned. A later analysis assigned CDR3 sequences and most-parsimonious VDJ recombination scenarios with the TCRdist pipeline. In a later analysis, each TCR beta chain was defined by its CDR3 amino acid sequence together with its V-gene family, and reads without a unique V-gene family were excluded. In a later analysis, 500 to 700 highly shared, low-generation-probability nucleotide sequences were removed to address suspected cross-contamination and a sequencing artifact. In a later analysis, a clonal expansion index for each public chain was calculated from normalized within-repertoire ranks of inferred template counts. Generation probabilities in a later analysis came from a VDJ recombination model fitted to out-of-frame rearrangements, and those results were checked against IGoR. In a later analysis, hypergeometric tests were used to score TCR-TCR, TCR-HLA and TCR-CMV co-occurrence, with a repertoire-size bias correction applied to TCR pairs. A later analysis estimated false discovery rates by permuting HLA or CMV assignments 20 times. A later analysis grouped co-occurring TCRs with DBSCAN, adding TCRdist sequence similarity when clustering within HLA-allele-positive subsets. For co-occurrence clustering, repertoires with fewer than 30,000 or more than 120,000 public chains were excluded, along with a handful of repertoires with anomalous nucleotide sharing. TCRdb took this table from immuneACCESS and kept in-frame rearrangements with V and J called. Such tables lack part of the clones; where checked against another copy, unresolved V genes explain under half of the gap, and the rest is unexplained. V and J calls and clone size are as listed in that table; D and trimming were resolved from the DNA. This sample is represented by about 80,000 clones; around 62% of them were singletons. Clones ranked in the top ten supply 4% to 4.5% of the sample.

The sequencing input was PBMCs. The chain uses TRBV15 and TRBJ1-1, and possibly TRBD1, on 5 matching bases. This clonotype was sampled from a male donor in good health and CMV-seropositive. The CDR3 has the sequence CATSRVGGNTEAFF. The DNA is as follows: TGTGCCACCAGCAGAGTGGGGGGAAACACTGAAGCTTTCTTT.